This paragraph covers one TCR beta chain sequence. This sample is part of a study of blood T cell repertoires in COVID-19. Across the whole study: The United States, Italy and Spain provided the acute and convalescent COVID-19 samples. PBMCs, B-cell-depleted T cells, or T cells provided the cDNA or gDNA that made up the material.

Germline CDR1 is SGHNT and CDR2 is YYREEE (reference sequence). The CDR3 totals 14 residues. Trimming cost V 4 bases and J 3 bases, with 14 bases left between them. Original processing notes: The authors estimated nucleated cell counts from reference gene primer amplification. The data were produced by immunoSEQ multiplex PCR, yet TCRdb's version contains in-frame clones alone and is incomplete. The V and J calls and clone size come from that table; D and trimming were worked out from the DNA. Of roughly 140,000 clones listed, 75% to 85% are singletons. The source material was peripheral blood. The sequence was collected from a woman in her fifties or sixties with acute or convalescent COVID-19. The chain employs TRBV5-4 and TRBJ2-7, with D tentatively TRBD1 (6 bases). In DNA, the CDR3 is TGTGCCAGCAGCCCGCCAGGGGCAGTCTACGAGCAGTACTTC. Translating gives CASSPPGAVYEQYF.